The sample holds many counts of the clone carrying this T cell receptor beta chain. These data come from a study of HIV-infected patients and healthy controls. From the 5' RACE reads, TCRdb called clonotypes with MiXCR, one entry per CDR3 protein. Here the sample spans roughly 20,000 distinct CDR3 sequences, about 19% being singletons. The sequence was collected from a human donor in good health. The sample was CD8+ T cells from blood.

Here the CDR3 reads CASIRAGELFF. CDR3 in DNA: TGTGCCAGCATCAGGGCCGGGGAGCTGTTTTTT. The chain joins TRBV12-3 or TRBV12-4 to TRBJ2-2; possibly TRBD1 for D (5 bases). This CDR3 contains 11 residues. Trimming removed 7 bases from V and 6 bases from J, with 6 bases in between.